This T cell receptor (beta chain) emerged from a study of blood T cell repertoires in COVID-19. On the study more broadly: The cDNA or gDNA used as material had been derived from T cells, B-cell-depleted T cells, or PBMCs.

CDR3 length: 15 amino acids. V was clipped by 3 bases and J by 2 bases; unmatched bases: 4. The germline CDR1 and CDR2 sequences are SGHNT and YYREEE (reference sequence). Data came from immunoSEQ multiplex PCR; TCRdb stores just in-frame clones and leaves some out. The data show approximately 500,000 clones, with 89% seen just once and roughly 0.84% held by the top ten. The material sequenced was peripheral blood. The receptor comes from a man aged 18 to 29 with COVID-19, enrolled during active disease. The rearrangement joins TRBV5-4 to TRBJ1-2; TRBD1 matches at 10 bases. The CDR3 loop is CASSSPGQGNYGYTF. The CDR3 DNA sequence: TGTGCCAGCAGCTCTCCGGGACAGGGGAACTATGGCTACACCTTC. Supplemented by reference TRBV5-4 and TRBJ1-2, the full variable domain reads ETGVTQSPTHLIKTRGQQVTLRCSSQSGHNTVSWYQQALGQGPQFIFQYYREEENGRGNFPPRFSGLQFPNYSSELNVNALELDDSALYLCASSSPGQGNYGYTFGSGTRLTVV.